The T cell receptor (beta chain) under discussion was sequenced for a study of T cell changes during pregnancy in multiple sclerosis. In this sample, this clone turned up a few times. The V gene lost 2 bases and the J gene lost 4 bases, with 17 bases spanning the gap. Germline V gives CDR1 MNHEY, CDR2 SMNVEV (reference sequence). CDR3 length: 17 residues. Clones were read by immunoSEQ multiplex PCR, and TCRdb kept only the in-frame ones, dropping some. This table has some 87,000 clones, nearly 95% appearing once. The starting material was peripheral blood, obtained in the second trimester of pregnancy. The chain employs TRBV27 and TRBJ2-2; D possibly corresponds to TRBD2 (6 bases). The source is a female donor with multiple sclerosis, enrolled in a pregnancy study. Here the CDR3 DNA reads TGTGCCAGCAGTTTACTCCGCCGGGGACTCGTCACCGGGGAGCTGTTTTTT. It codes for CASSLLRRGLVTGELFF.